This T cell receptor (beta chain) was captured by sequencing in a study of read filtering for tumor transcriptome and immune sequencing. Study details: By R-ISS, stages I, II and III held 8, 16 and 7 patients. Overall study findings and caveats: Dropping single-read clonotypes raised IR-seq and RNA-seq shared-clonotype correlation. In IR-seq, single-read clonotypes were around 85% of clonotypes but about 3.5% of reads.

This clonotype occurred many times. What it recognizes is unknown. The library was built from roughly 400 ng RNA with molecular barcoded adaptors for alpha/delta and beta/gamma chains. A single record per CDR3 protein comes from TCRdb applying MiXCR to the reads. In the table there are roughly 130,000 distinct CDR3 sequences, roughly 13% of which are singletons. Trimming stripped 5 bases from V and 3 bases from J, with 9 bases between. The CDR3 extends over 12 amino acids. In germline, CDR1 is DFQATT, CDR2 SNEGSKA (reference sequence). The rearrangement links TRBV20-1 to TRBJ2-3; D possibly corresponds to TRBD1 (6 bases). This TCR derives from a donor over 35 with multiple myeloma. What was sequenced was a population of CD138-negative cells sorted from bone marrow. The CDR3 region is CSAPDRTDTQYF. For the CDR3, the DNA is TGCAGTGCTCCGGACAGAACAGATACGCAGTATTTT.